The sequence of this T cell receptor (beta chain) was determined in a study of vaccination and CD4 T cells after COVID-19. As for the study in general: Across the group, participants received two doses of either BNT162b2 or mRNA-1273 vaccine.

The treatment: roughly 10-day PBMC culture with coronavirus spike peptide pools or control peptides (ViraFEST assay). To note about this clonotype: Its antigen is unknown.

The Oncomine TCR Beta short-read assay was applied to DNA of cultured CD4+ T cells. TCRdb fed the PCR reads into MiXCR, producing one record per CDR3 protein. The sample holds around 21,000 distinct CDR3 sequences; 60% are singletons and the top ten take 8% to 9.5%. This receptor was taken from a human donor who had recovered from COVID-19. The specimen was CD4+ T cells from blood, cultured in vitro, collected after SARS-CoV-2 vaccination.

This chain's CDR3 is CSARDWGARGGDYNSPLHF. CDR3 in DNA: TGCAGTGCTAGAGATTGGGGGGCACGAGGAGGGGATTATAATTCACCCCTCCACTTT. The rearrangement uses TRBV20-1 and TRBJ1-6, with a weak D call TRBD1 (6 bases). This CDR3 spans 19 amino acids. V was clipped by 0 bases and J by 4 bases, with 22 bases between them. Germline loops: CDR1 DFQATT, CDR2 SNEGSKA (reference sequence).